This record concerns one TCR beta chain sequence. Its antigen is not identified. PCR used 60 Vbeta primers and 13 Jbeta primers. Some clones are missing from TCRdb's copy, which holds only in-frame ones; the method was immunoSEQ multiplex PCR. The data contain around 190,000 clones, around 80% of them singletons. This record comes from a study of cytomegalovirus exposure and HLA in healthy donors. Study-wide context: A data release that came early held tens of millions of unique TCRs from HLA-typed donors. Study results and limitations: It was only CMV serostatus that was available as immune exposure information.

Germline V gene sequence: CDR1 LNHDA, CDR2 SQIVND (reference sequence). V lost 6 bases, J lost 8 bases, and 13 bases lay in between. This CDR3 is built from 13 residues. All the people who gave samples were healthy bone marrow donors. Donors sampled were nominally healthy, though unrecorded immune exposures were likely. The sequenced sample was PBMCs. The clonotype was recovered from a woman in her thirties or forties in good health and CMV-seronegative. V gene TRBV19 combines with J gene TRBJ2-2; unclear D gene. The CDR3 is CASRTDILGELFF. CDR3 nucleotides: TGTGCCAGTAGGACCGACATCCTAGGGGAGCTGTTTTTT.